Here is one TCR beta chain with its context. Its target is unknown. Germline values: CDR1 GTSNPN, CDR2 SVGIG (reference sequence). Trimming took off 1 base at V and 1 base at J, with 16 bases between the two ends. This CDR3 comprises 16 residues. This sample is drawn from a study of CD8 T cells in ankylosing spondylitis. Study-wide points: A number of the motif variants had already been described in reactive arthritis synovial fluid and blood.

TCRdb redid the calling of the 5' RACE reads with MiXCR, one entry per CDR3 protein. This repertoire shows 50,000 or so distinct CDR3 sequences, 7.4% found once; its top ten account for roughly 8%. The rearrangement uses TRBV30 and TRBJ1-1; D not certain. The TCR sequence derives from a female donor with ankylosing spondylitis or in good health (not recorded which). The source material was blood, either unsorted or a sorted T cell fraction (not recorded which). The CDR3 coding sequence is TGTGCCTGGAGTGACCTCCTTGGGAGGGAGAACACTGAAGCTTTCTTT. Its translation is CAWSDLLGRENTEAFF.